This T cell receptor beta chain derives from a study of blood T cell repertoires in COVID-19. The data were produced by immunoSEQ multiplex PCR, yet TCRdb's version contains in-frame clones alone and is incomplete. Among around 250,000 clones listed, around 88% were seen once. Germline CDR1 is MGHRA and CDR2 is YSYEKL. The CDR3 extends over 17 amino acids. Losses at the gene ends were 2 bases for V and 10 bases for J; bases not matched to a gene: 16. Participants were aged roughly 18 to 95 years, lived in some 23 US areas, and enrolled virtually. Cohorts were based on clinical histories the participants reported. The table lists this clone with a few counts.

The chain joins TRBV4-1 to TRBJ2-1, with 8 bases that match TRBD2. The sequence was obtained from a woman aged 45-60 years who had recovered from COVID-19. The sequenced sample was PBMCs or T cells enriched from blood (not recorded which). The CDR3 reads CASSQPGLADPKDEQFF. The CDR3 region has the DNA TGCGCCAGCAGCCAACCCGGACTAGCCGACCCCAAGGACGAGCAGTTCTTC.